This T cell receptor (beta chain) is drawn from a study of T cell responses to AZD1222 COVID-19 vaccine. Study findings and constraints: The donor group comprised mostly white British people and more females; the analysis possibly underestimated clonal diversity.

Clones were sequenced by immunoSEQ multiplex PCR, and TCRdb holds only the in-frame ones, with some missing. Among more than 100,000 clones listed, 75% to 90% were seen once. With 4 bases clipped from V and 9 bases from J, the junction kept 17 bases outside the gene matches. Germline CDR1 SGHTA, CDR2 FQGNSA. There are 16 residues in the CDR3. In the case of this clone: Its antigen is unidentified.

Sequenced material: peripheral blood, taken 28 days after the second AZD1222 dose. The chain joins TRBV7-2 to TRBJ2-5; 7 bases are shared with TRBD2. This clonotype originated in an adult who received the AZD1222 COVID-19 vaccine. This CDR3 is CASSWALAGGFKAQYF. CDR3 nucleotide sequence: TGTGCCAGCAGCTGGGCCTTAGCGGGCGGATTTAAGGCCCAGTACTTC.